The clone carrying this T cell receptor beta chain appeared once. As yet, its antigen is unknown. The sample belongs to a study of graft-versus-host responses after intestinal transplantation. Only in-frame clones appear in the TCRdb table, and some are missing; sequencing was by immunoSEQ multiplex PCR. The sample lists under 90,000 clones, 75% to 95% occurring once. Germline V CDR1 and CDR2: WNHNN, SYGVQD (reference sequence). Trimming took 2 bases from V and 5 from J, leaving 19 bases between them. The CDR3 contains 16 residues. The source of this sequence is a human donor who was the organ donor for an intestinal transplant. The rearrangement uses TRBV10-1 and TRBJ2-7; the D gene is possibly TRBD2 (5 bases). Sample: unstimulated CD4+ T cells sorted from spleen or lymph node cells, taken before transplant. CDR3 residues: CASSELIAGPGNEQYF. CDR3 nucleotides: TGCGCCAGCAGTGAGCTTATCGCGGGCCCGGGGAACGAGCAGTACTTC.